The T cell receptor (beta chain) under discussion was sequenced for a study of identical twins. A universal primer site was added by template switching, and unique molecular identifiers were carried by the cDNA. Each CDR3 protein is one row after TCRdb ran MiXCR on the 5' RACE reads. The sample records roughly 720,000 distinct CDR3 sequences, 18% being singletons. Germline V gene data show CDR1 as SGHTA and CDR2 as FQGNSA. The CDR3 has 16 amino acids. V lost 5 bases, J lost 7 bases, and 11 bases stayed unmatched. These same records also appear under a second study, on T cells expressing NK-cell markers. That work adds: There were seven HCMV-seropositive donors and one seronegative donor among the eight sequenced.

Sequenced input: PBMCs. This sequence joins TRBV7-2 and TRBJ2-1; 10 bases are shared with TRBD2. The sequence came from a woman between 18 and 29 years old in good health. CDR3 DNA sequence: TGTGCCAGCAGCCCCCGGTCTAGCGGGAGTTCGAATGAGCAGTTCTTC. Its translation is CASSPRSSGSSNEQFF.